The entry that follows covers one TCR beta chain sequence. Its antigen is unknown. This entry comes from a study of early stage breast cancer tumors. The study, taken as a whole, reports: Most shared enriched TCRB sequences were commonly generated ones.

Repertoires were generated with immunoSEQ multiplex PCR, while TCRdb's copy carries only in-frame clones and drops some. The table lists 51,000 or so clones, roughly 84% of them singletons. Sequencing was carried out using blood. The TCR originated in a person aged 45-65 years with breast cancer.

The CDR3 region is CASTFSGGVPGELFF. The CDR3 DNA sequence: TGTGCCAGCACCTTTAGCGGGGGGGTCCCCGGGGAGCTGTTTTTT. This chain connects TRBV6-1 to TRBJ2-2; 11 bases agree with TRBD2. In germline, CDR1 is MNHNS, CDR2 SASEGT. There are 15 residues in the CDR3. V gave up 7 bases and J gave up 6 bases; unmatched junction bases: 7.